The clone carrying this TCR beta chain was seen only once. The sample comes from a study of control samples from healthy donors and cancer patients. Repertoires were generated with immunoSEQ multiplex PCR, while TCRdb's copy carries only in-frame clones and drops some. The sample contains about 110,000 clones, roughly 90% of which appear only once. This clonotype was sampled from a woman between 55 and 75 years old with lung cancer. The source material was PBMCs.

CDR3 loop: CASSFITGTSGVADTQYF. The DNA of the CDR3 is TGCGCCAGCAGCTTTATCACCGGGACTAGCGGGGTGGCAGATACGCAGTATTTT. This chain connects TRBV5-1 to TRBJ2-3; 13 bases match TRBD2. In germline, CDR1 is SGHRS, CDR2 YFSETQ. The CDR3 runs 18 residues. V lost 2 bases to trimming and J lost 4 bases; unmatched junction nucleotides: 10.